This section outlines one TCR beta chain sequence together with its context. The entry originates in a study of blood T cell repertoires in COVID-19. Study-level background: Material from acute and convalescent COVID-19 was sourced from the United States, Italy and Spain. Sources were T cells, B-cell-depleted T cells, or PBMCs; the material itself was cDNA or gDNA.

In the original processing: The authors estimated nucleated cell counts from reference gene primer amplification. Sequenced by immunoSEQ multiplex PCR; TCRdb stores in-frame clones only, minus some. The V and J calls and the clone size are those of that table, but D and trimming were determined from the DNA. Of 200,000 to 250,000 clones listed, approximately 86% are singletons. The CDR3 is made up of 14 amino acids. Trimming pared 5 bases from V and 4 bases from J, leaving 15 bases between. Looked up from germline, CDR1 is SGHRS and CDR2 is YFSETQ. The chain combines TRBV5-1 with TRBJ2-5; tentative D call: TRBD2 (5 bases). What was sequenced was peripheral blood. This sequence originates from a woman in her seventies with active or convalescent COVID-19. The CDR3 DNA is TGCGCCAGCAGTTCCCAAGGAGGAGGAGAGACCCAGTACTTC. This gives the protein CASSSQGGGETQYF.